The clone carrying this T cell receptor beta chain was seen many times. The germline V and J ends were trimmed by 3 bases and 5 bases, with 8 bases remaining between them. Germline lookup yields CDR1 SGHTA and CDR2 FQGTGA. This CDR3 contains 13 residues. One entry per CDR3 protein results from TCRdb running MiXCR on the RT-PCR reads. The sample records about 700,000 distinct CDR3 sequences, over 12% being singletons. The TCR originated in a female donor in good health, serving as a healthy control. The chain employs TRBV7-3 and TRBJ2-1; D not resolved. The sequencing sample was made of memory CD4+ T cells from blood. The CDR3 DNA reads TGTGCCAGCAGCTTGCCAGGCGACAATGAGCAGTTCTTC. The encoded protein is CASSLPGDNEQFF. The complete variable domain, with remaining parts taken from reference TRBV7-3 and TRBJ2-1, reads GAGVSQTPSNKVTEKGKYVELRCDPISGHTALYWYRQSLGQGPEFLIYFQGTGAADDSGLPNDRFFAVRPEGSVSTLKIQRTERGDSAVYLCASSLPGDNEQFFGPGTRLTVL.